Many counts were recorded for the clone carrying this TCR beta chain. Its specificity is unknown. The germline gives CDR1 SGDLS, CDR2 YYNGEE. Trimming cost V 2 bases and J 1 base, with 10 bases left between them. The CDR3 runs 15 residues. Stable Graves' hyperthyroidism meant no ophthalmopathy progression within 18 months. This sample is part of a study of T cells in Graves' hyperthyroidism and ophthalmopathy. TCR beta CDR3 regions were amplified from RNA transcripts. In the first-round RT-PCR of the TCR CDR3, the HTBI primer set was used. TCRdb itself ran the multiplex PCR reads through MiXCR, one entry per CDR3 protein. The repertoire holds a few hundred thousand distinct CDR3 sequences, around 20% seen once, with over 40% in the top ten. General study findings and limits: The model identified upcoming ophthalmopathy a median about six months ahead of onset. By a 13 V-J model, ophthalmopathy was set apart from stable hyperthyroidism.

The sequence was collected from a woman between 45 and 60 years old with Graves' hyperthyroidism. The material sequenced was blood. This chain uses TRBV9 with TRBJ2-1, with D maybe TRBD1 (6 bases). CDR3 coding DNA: TGTGCCAGCAGCGTTCGGGACACTTCCTACAATGAGCAGTTCTTC. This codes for CASSVRDTSYNEQFF.